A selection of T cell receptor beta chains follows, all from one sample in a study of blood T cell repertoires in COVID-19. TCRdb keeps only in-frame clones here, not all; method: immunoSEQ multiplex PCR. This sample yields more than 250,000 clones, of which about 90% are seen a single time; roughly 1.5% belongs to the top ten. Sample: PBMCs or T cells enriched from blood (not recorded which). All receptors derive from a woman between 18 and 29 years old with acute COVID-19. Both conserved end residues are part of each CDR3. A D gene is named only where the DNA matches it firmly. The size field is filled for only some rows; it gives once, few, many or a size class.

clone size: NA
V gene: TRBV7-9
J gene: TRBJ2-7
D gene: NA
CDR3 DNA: TGTGCCAGCAGCTTAGGCGATAGGGGGGGCGAGCAGTACTTC
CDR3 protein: CASSLGDRGGEQYF

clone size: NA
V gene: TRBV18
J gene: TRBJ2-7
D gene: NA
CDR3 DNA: TGTGCCAGCTCACCAACAGACTACGAGCAGTACTTC
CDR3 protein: CASSPTDYEQYF

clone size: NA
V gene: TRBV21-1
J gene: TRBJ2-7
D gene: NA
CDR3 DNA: TGTGCCAGCAGCAAAGGTAGCTACGAGCAGTACTTC
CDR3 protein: CASSKGSYEQYF

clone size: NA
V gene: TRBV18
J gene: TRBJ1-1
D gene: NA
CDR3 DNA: TGTGCCAGCTCACCAAAAGGGGGCACTGAAGCTTTCTTT
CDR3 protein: CASSPKGGTEAFF

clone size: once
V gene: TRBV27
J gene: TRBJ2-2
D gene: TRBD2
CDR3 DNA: TGTGCCAGCAGTACCTATAGCGGGAGGGGTTCCTTCGGGGAGCTGTTTTTT
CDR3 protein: CASSTYSGRGSFGELFF

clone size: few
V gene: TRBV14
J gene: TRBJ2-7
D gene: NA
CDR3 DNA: TGTGCCAGCAGCCAACGGCGGGGTTCCTACGAGCAGTACTTC
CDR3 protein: CASSQRRGSYEQYF

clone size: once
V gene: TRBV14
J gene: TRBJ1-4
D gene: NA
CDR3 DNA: TGTGCCAGCAGCCAGCGCATCGGGGGGCCCGGCGGTAATGAAAAACTGTTTTTT
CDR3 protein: CASSQRIGGPGGNEKLFF

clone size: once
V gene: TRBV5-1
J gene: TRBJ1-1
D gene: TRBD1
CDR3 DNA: TGCGCCAGCAGCTCGAGGGGACAGGACCACACTGAAGCTTTCTTT
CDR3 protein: CASSSRGQDHTEAFF

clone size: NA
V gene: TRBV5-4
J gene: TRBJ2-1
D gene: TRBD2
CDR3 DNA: TGTGCCAGCAGCTTCGCGGGAGGCCTCTACAATGAGCAGTTCTTC
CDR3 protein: CASSFAGGLYNEQFF

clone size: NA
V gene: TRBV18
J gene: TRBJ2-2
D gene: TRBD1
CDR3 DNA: TGTGCCAGCTCACCCCCCGGGACAGGGACGTCCGGGGAGCTGTTTTTT
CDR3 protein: CASSPPGTGTSGELFF

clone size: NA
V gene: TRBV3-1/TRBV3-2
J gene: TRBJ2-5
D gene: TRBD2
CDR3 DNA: TGTGCCAGCAGCCTCACTCTATGGGGGGGAAAAGAGACCCAGTACTTC
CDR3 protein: CASSLTLWGGKETQYF

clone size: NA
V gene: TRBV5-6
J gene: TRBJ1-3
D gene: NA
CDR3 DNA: TGTGCCAGCAGCTTGGAAGCGGGGAACACCATATATTTT
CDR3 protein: CASSLEAGNTIYF

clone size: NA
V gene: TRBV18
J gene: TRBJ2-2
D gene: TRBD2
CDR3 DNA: TGTGCCAGCTCACCTGCCACTACTAGCGGGAGGGCCATCGGGGAGCTGTTTTTT
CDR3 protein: CASSPATTSGRAIGELFF

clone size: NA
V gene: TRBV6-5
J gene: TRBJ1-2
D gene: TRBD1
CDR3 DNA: TGTGCCAGCAGTTCCTCCGGGACAGGGTGGTATGGCTACACCTTC
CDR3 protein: CASSSSGTGWYGYTF

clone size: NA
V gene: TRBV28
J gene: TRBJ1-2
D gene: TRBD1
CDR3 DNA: TGTGCCAGCAGTTCGGACAGGGGGGGCAATAACTATGGCTACACCTTC
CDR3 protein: CASSSDRGGNNYGYTF

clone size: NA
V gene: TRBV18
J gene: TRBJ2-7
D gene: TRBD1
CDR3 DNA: TGTGCCAGCTCACTGGGACAGGGCCGAAACTACGAGCAGTACTTC
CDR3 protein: CASSLGQGRNYEQYF

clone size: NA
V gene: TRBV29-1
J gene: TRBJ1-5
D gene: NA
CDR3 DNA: TGCAGCACCCGGGAGGGCAATCAGCCCCAGCATTTT
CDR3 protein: CSTREGNQPQHF

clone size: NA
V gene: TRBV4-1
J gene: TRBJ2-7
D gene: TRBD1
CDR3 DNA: TGCGCCAGCAGCCAAGATAATGGGGACAGGGCAGGCTACGAGCAGTACTTC
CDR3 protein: CASSQDNGDRAGYEQYF

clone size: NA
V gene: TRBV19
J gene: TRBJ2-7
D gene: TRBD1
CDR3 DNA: TGTGCCAGTAGCCCTTTCGGGACAGGGAATTCGGGCTACGAGCAGTACTTC
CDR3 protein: CASSPFGTGNSGYEQYF

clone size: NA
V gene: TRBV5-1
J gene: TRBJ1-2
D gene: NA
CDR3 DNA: TGCGCCAGCAGCAAGACCCCCGGGGGTACGAACTATGGCTACACCTTC
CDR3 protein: CASSKTPGGTNYGYTF

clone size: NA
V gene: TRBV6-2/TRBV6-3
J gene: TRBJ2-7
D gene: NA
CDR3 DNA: TGTGCCAGCAGTACCAGGGTGGGCGAGCAGTACTTC
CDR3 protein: CASSTRVGEQYF

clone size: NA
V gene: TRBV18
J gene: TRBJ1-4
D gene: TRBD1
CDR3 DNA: TGTGCCAGCTCACCACAGCGGGACAGGAATGAAAAACTGTTTTTT
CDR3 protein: CASSPQRDRNEKLFF

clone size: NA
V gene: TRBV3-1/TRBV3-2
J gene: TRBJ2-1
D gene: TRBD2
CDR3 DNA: TGTGCCAGCAGCCTTGGGACTAGCGGGAGGTACTACAATGAGCAGTTCTTC
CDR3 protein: CASSLGTSGRYYNEQFF

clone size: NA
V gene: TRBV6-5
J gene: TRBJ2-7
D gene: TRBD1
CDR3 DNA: TGTGCCAGCAGTTACTCCCAGGGGGCATTATACGAGCAGTACTTC
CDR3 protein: CASSYSQGALYEQYF

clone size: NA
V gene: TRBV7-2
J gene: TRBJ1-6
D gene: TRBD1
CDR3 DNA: TGTGCCAGCAGCTTGGGACAGGGGTTTAATTCACCCCTCCACTTT
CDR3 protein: CASSLGQGFNSPLHF

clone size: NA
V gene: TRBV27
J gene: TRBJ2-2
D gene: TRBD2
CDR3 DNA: TGTGCCAGCACCCCGACTAGCGGTCTAGAGCTGTTTTTT
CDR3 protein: CASTPTSGLELFF

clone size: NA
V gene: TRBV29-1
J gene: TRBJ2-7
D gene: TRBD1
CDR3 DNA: TGCAGCGTTATCAGGGGGCGATCCTACGAGCAGTACTTC
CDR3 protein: CSVIRGRSYEQYF

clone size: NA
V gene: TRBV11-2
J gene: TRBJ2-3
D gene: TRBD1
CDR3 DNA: TGTGCCAGCAGCTTAGTTCTCGGGACAGGGGGCACAGATACGCAGTATTTT
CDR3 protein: CASSLVLGTGGTDTQYF

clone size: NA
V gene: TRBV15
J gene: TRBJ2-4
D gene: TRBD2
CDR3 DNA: TGTGCCACCAGCAGAGAAATGACTAGCGGGAGAAGTAACATTCAGTACTTC
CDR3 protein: CATSREMTSGRSNIQYF

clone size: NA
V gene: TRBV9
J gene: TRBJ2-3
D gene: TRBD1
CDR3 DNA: TGTGCCAGCAGCGTAGCCGGGACAGGCACAGATACGCAGTATTTT
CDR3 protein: CASSVAGTGTDTQYF

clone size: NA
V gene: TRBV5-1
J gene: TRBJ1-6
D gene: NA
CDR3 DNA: TGCGCCAGCAGCTGGGGGACAATCGACTATAATTCACCCCTCCACTTT
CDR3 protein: CASSWGTIDYNSPLHF

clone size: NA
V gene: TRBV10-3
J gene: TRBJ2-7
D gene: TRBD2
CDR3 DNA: TGTGCCATCAGTGAGCCTACCCGGGGGGGCGAGCAGTACTTC
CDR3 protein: CAISEPTRGGEQYF

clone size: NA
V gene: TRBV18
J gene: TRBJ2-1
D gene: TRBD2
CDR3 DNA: TGTGCCAGCTCACCACCCGCAGCCATTTACCGGGAGGGGACCAATGAGCAGTTCTTC
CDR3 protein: CASSPPAAIYREGTNEQFF

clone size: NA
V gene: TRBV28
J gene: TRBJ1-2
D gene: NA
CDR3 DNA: TGTGCCAGCAGCTCCGGGGTTGACTATGGCTACACCTTC
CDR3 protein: CASSSGVDYGYTF

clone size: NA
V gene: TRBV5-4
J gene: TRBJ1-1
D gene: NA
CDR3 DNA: TGTGCCAGCAGCTTGGAAGGGGCAAAGGGGAACACTGAAGCTTTCTTT
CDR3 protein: CASSLEGAKGNTEAFF

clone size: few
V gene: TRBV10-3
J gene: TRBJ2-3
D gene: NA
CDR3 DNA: TGTGCCATCAGTGAGTCGCCCAGGACAGATACGCAGTATTTT
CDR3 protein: CAISESPRTDTQYF

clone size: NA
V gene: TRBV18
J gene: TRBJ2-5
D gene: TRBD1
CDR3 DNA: TGTGCCAGCTCACCACCTGGGACAGCCTTTCCTCAAGAGACCCAGTACTTC
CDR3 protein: CASSPPGTAFPQETQYF

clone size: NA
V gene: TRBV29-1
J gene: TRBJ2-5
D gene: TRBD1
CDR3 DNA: TGCAGCGTTGAGACAGGGGCCCAAGAGACCCAGTACTTC
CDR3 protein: CSVETGAQETQYF

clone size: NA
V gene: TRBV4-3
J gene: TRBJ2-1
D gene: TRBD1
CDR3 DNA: TGCGCCAGCAGCCCAGGGACAGCTACCTACAATGAGCAGTTCTTC
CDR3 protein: CASSPGTATYNEQFF

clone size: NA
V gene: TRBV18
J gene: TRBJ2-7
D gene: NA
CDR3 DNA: TGTGCCAGCTCAGGGTCCGGGGCCTACGAGCAGTACTTC
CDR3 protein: CASSGSGAYEQYF

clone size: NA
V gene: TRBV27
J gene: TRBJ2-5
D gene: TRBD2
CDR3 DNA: TGTGCCAGCAGACTAGCGGGAAGAGAGACCCAGTACTTC
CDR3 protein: CASRLAGRETQYF

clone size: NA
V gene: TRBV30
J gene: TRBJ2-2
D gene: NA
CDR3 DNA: TGTGCCTCGGTCAGGACCGGGGAGCTGTTTTTT
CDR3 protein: CASVRTGELFF

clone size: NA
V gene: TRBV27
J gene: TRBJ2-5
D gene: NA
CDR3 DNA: TGTGCCAGCAGCAGCCAGGGGGAGACCCAGTACTTC
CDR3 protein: CASSSQGETQYF

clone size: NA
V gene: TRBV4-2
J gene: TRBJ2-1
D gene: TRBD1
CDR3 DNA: TGTGCCAGCAGCCAAGGAATCATGGACAGGGGGTTTAATGAGCAGTTCTTC
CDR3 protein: CASSQGIMDRGFNEQFF

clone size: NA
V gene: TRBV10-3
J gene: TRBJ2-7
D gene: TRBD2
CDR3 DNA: TGTGCCATCAGTGAGAATCGGGTGACTAGCGGGAGCCGGTACGAGCAGTACTTC
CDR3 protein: CAISENRVTSGSRYEQYF

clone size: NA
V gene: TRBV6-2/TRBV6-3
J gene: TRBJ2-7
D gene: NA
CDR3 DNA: TGTGCCAGCAGTTACCTCCGAGCCTCCTACGAGCAGTACTTC
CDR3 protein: CASSYLRASYEQYF

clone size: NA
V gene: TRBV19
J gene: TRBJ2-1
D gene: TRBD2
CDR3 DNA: TGTGCCAGTAGCGGTGTAGCGGGAGTGCCAATCTACAATGAGCAGTTCTTC
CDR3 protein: CASSGVAGVPIYNEQFF

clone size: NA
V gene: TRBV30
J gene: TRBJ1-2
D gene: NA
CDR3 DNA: TGTGCCTGGAGTCGAGAGCCGGACAGTGCTGAGGGCTACACCTTC
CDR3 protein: CAWSREPDSAEGYTF

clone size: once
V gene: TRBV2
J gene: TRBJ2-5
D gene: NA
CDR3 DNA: TGTGCCAGCAGAAAAAAGGGGGAAAGGGAGACCCAGTACTTC
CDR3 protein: CASRKKGERETQYF

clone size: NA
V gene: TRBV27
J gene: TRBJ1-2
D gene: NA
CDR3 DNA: TGTGCCAGTACCCCGACGGGAACCCTAACTAACTATGGCTACACCTTC
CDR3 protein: CASTPTGTLTNYGYTF

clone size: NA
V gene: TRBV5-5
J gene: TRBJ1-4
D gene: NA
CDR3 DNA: TGTGCCAGCAGCTTGGTGCAGCGAGGCGATGAAAAACTGTTTTTT
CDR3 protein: CASSLVQRGDEKLFF

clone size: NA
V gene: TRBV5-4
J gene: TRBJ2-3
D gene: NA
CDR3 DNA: TGTGCCAGCTCACAGGGGAGGACAGATACGCAGTATTTT
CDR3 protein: CASSQGRTDTQYF

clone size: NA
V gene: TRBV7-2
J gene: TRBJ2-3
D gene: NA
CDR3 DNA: TGTGCCAGCAGCTTAGGCGGAGCCGACGCAGATACGCAGTATTTT
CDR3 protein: CASSLGGADADTQYF

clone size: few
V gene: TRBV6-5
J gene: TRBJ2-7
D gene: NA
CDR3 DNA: TGTGCCAGCAGTCTCCAGGCGCAGAACTACGAGCAGTACTTC
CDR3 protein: CASSLQAQNYEQYF

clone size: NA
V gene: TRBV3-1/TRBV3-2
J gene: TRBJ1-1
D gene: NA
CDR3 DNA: TGTGCCAGCTCTCGGGGAGGACCCCTCGGGGGGACTGAAGCTTTCTTT
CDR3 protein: CASSRGGPLGGTEAFF

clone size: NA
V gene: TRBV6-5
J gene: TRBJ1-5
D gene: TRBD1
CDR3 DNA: TGTGCCAGCAGACAGGGGGTATTTAGCAATCAGCCCCAGCATTTT
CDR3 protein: CASRQGVFSNQPQHF

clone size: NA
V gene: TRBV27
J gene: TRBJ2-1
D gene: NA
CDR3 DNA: TGTGCCAGCACACCGGCAGGGGCTTCCTACAATGAGCAGTTCTTC
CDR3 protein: CASTPAGASYNEQFF